One T cell receptor (beta chain) is described in this entry. This sample stems from a study of blood T cell repertoires in COVID-19. Study details: The origin of the acute and convalescent COVID-19 samples was the United States, Italy and Spain. T cells, B-cell-depleted T cells, or PBMCs supplied cDNA or gDNA.

From germline, CDR1 is MDHEN and CDR2 SYDVKM. This CDR3 spans 14 amino acids. Trimming removed 5 bases from V and 8 bases from J; junction bases left unmatched: 5. How the authors handled the data: Nucleated cell counts were estimated from reference gene primer amplification. Repertoires were generated with immunoSEQ multiplex PCR, while TCRdb's copy carries only in-frame clones and drops some. V, J and clone size were drawn from that table, and D and trimming were deduced from the DNA. The sample consists of 150,000 to 170,000 clones, about 85% of them appearing once. The specimen sequenced was peripheral blood. The chain combines TRBV28 with TRBJ1-4, with 10 positions matching TRBD1. This sequence originates from a man aged 55-75 years with COVID-19, enrolled during active disease. CDR3 sequence reads: CASSTTGGGEKLFF. The CDR3 DNA is TGTGCCAGCAGTACGACAGGGGGCGGCGAAAAACTGTTTTTT.